Following are 7 T cell receptor beta chains from one sample sequenced in a study of T cells in Graves' hyperthyroidism and ophthalmopathy. Amplified regions were TCR beta CDR3 sequences from RNA transcripts. A first-round RT-PCR of the TCR CDR3 used the HTBI primer set. One entry per CDR3 protein results from TCRdb running MiXCR on the multiplex PCR reads. In the table there are hundreds of thousands of distinct CDR3 sequences, over 40% of which are singletons. The sequenced material came from peripheral blood or thyroid tissue (not recorded which). These TCRs come from an adult man with Graves' disease, either hyperthyroidism or ophthalmopathy (not recorded which).

This clonotype was counted many times. DNA of the CDR3: TGTGCCAGTAAGGTACAGGGCTTGGGGCAGCCCCAGCATTTT. Encoded protein: CASKVQGLGQPQHF. The chain uses TRBV19 and TRBJ1-5; TRBD1 might be the D (6 bases). V was trimmed by 7 bases and J by 7 bases, leaving 17 bases between them. The CDR3 is 14 residues long. In germline, CDR1 is LNHDA, CDR2 SQIVND (reference sequence). The entire variable domain, with the rest obtained from reference TRBV19 and TRBJ1-5, is as follows: DGGITQSPKYLFRKEGQNVTLSCEQNLNHDAMYWYRQDPGQGLRLIYYSQIVNDFQKGDIAEGYSVSREKKESFPLTVTSAQKNPTAFYLCASKVQGLGQPQHFGDGTRLSIL.

This clonotype was picked up many times. The chain couples TRBV9 to TRBJ1-2; D call uncertain. Germline values: CDR1 SGDLS, CDR2 YYNGEE. This CDR3 contains 14 residues. Trimming cost V 0 bases and J 4 bases, with 10 bases left between them. This chain's CDR3 is CASSVAWGSYGYTF. As DNA, the CDR3 is TGTGCCAGCAGCGTAGCATGGGGTTCCTATGGCTACACCTTC.

With regard to this clonotype: It may be a read error: a sequence one base away is much more abundant. V gene TRBV2 combines with J gene TRBJ1-4; possibly TRBD1 for D (5 bases). CDR1 SNHLY and CDR2 FYNNEI come from the germline V gene. The CDR3 is made up of 13 amino acids. Trimming removed 4 bases from V and 5 bases from J, with 8 bases in between. CDR3: CASSGGFNEKLFF. In DNA form, the CDR3 reads TGTGCCAGCAGTGGGGGCTTCAATGAAAAACTGTTTTTT.

The chain carries TRBV7-6 and TRBJ1-2; 7 bases are a match to TRBD1. In germline, CDR1 is SGHVS, CDR2 FNYEAQ. The V gene end was trimmed by 4 bases and the J gene end by 5 bases; junction bases not matched to a gene: 13. The CDR3 length is 16 residues. CDR3 in amino acids: CASSWHQGGTDYGYTF. CDR3 in DNA: TGTGCCAGCAGCTGGCACCAGGGGGGGACGGATTATGGCTACACCTTC.

This clonotype was recorded at least ten times. The rearrangement joins TRBV9 to TRBJ1-1; 7 nucleotides line up with TRBD1. Germline CDR1 reads SGDLS; CDR2 reads YYNGEE. CDR3 length: 14 residues. Trimming took 3 bases from V and 4 from J; bases not matched to a gene: 6. The DNA for the CDR3 is TGTGCCAGCAGCGCCAACAGGGGAGGCACTGAAGCTTTCTTT. Translated: CASSANRGGTEAFF. The whole variable domain, remainder taken from reference TRBV9 and TRBJ1-1, is DSGVTQTPKHLITATGQRVTLRCSPRSGDLSVYWYQQSLDQGLQFLIQYYNGEERAKGNILERFSAQQFPDLHSELNLSSLELGDSALYFCASSANRGGTEAFFGQGTRLTVV.

This clonotype was seen repeatedly, ten times or more. V gene TRBV20-1 combines with J gene TRBJ2-6; no firm D call. The CDR3 has 13 residues. V lost 0 bases and J 4 bases, leaving 4 bases between the germline ends. Germline loops: CDR1 DFQATT, CDR2 SNEGSKA (reference sequence). The CDR3 nucleotides are TGCAGTGCTAGAGATCCCGGGGCCAACGTCCTGACTTTC. It specifies CSARDPGANVLTF.

V is TRBV2 and J is TRBJ1-1, with D unclear. The V and J ends lost 4 bases and 0 bases respectively, with 9 bases between them. Germline assignment: CDR1 SNHLY and CDR2 FYNNEI. The CDR3 spans 14 residues. CDR3 DNA sequence: TGTGCCAGCAGTGTAGACAAAATGAACACTGAAGCTTTCTTT. It specifies CASSVDKMNTEAFF.